What follows are 27 T cell receptor delta chains derived from one specimen sequenced in a study of γδ T cells in repeated Plasmodium falciparum infection. Bulk repertoires came from Vgamma9/Vdelta2+ or Vdelta2-negative gammadelta T cells flow-sorted from PBMC. TCRdb reanalysed the multiplex PCR reads with CATT. In the table there are 53,000 or so delta-chain clones, roughly 1.9% of which are singletons. The sequencing input was gamma-delta T cells from blood. The origin of the receptors is a pool of human donors (malaria-infected and uninfected, not separated).

Details on this clone: The protein held in TCRdb is that of a much larger clone and does not match this DNA's translation at residue 19, likely because of a read error; the protein shown is translated from the DNA. The V gene was identified as TRDV1, while no J gene was called; TRDD3 reflects the table's D call only, with no check against the DNA. The germline gives CDR1 TSWWSYY, CDR2 QGS. The CDR3 contains 20 residues. The CDR3 reads CALGEPAFVPTPGITDKLTF. The CDR3 DNA reads as TGTGCTCTTGGGGAACCAGCTTTCGTTCCTACACCAGGGATCACCGATAAACTCACCTTT.

This clone was observed at least ten times. TCRdb's protein, taken from a much larger clone, differs from this DNA's translation at residue 6, likely owing to a read error; the protein displayed comes from the DNA. CDR3 loop: CAYRMPLGDTGFWTDKLIF. Written as DNA, the CDR3 is TGTGCTTATAGGATGCCACTGGGGGATACGGGTTTTTGGACCGATAAACTCATCTTT. V usage is TRAV38-2/DV8 and J usage is TRDJ1; 13 bases align to TRDD3. TCRdb leaves out the J gene; it was filled in here by matching the DNA to germline. CDR1 is TSESDYY, CDR2 QEAYKQQN, per germline. Losses at the gene ends were 3 bases for V and 2 bases for J; bases not matched to a gene: 13. The CDR3 length is 19 residues.

The sample holds many counts of this clone. TCRdb records a much larger clone's protein for this DNA, with a difference at residue 12 that likely arises from a read error; the protein given is the translation of the DNA. The rearrangement links TRDV2 to TRDJ1; TRDD3 matches at 8 bases. No J gene is reported in TCRdb; it was inferred here by comparing the DNA with germline. This CDR3 has 17 amino acids. Germline assignment: CDR1 GEAIGNYY and CDR2 EKD. J was trimmed by 4 bases and V by 0 bases; bases with no gene match: 12. The CDR3 sequence is CACDTLARGYSVDKLIF. CDR3 sequence (DNA): TGTGCCTGTGACACCCTCGCGCGGGGATACTCCGTCGATAAACTCATCTTT.

This clone came up a few times. Given a far larger clone just one base away, this is likely a sequencing read error. The same CDR3 arises from other DNA sequences in this sample as well. The chain carries TRDV3 and TRDJ1; TRDD2 agrees at 9 bases. The J gene was missing in TCRdb and was found by matching the end of the DNA to germline. CDR3 size: 22 residues. Germline V lookup: CDR1 TVYSNPD, CDR2 GDNSRS (reference sequence). CDR3 region: CAFPSLRPSYVPGEVSVDKLIF. The CDR3 DNA reads TGCGCCTTTCCCTCGCTCCGGCCTTCCTACGTTCCGGGGGAAGTTTCTGTCGATAAACTCATCTTT.

Note on this clone: The mismatch at residue 10 between this DNA's translation and the TCRdb protein of a much larger clone likely reflects a read error; the protein shown is translated from the DNA. V is TRDV1 and J is TRDJ1; D might be TRDD2 (6 bases). Assignment of the J gene here rests on matching the DNA to germline, because TCRdb gives none. V was trimmed by 3 bases and J by 10 bases, leaving 21 bases between them. In germline, CDR1 is TSWWSYY, CDR2 QGS. The CDR3 extends over 15 amino acids. The CDR3 here is CALGDPYFPRGTLIF. In nucleotides, the CDR3 is TGTGCTCTTGGGGATCCCTATTTTCCTAGGGGAACACTCATCTTT.

This clone was counted a few times. This DNA's translation and the protein TCRdb lists, from a much larger clone, do not match at residue 6, likely due to a read error; the protein shown is translated from the DNA. The gene calls are TRDV1 and TRDJ1; TRDD3 aligns across 8 bases. The J gene, left out of TCRdb, was set here by checking the DNA against germline. The trim removed 2 bases at V and 1 base at J, leaving 15 bases unmatched. Germline lookup yields CDR1 TSWWSYY and CDR2 QGS. This CDR3 contains 19 residues. CDR3 protein: CALGEVQGVWGTSTDKLIF. CDR3 nucleotides: TGTGCTCTTGGGGAAGTCCAAGGGGTCTGGGGGACGTCCACCGATAAACTCATCTTT.

This clone was observed a handful of times. The translation of this DNA and the TCRdb protein of a much larger clone differ at residue 5, probably owing to a read error; the protein shown here is translated from the DNA. The CDR3 region is CACSAPSYAIIWGIHPNTDKLIF. The CDR3, as DNA: TGTGCCTGCTCTGCCCCTTCCTACGCCATTATCTGGGGGATACATCCGAACACCGATAAACTCATCTTT. This sequence joins TRDV3 and TRDJ1; 11 nucleotides align to TRDD3. TCRdb leaves out the J gene; it was filled in here by matching the DNA to germline. Germline V gene data show CDR1 as TVYSNPD and CDR2 as GDNSRS (reference sequence). V gave up 4 bases and J gave up 0 bases; unmatched junction bases: 31. This CDR3 spans 23 amino acids.

This clone was seen only a few times. Translating this DNA gives a protein that differs at residue 7 from the TCRdb one, which belongs to a much larger clone; a read error is likely, and the protein shown is this translation. V is TRDV2 and J is TRDJ1; tentative D call: TRDD3 (5 bases). TCRdb does not report a J gene; here it was assigned by matching the DNA to germline references. Germline V gene data show CDR1 as GEAIGNYY and CDR2 as EKD. V lost 1 base, J lost 4 bases, and 30 bases lay in between. This CDR3 has 20 amino acids. In DNA, the CDR3 is TGTGCCTGTGACACAGTCACTCCAATCCGCGATACAAGGCGCGGCGATAAACTCATCTTT. Amino acid sequence: CACDTVTPIRDTRRGDKLIF.

This clone was recorded many times. The protein given by TCRdb reflects a much larger clone and differs at residue 20 from this DNA's translation, likely from a read error; the protein shown is the DNA's translation. The chain combines TRDV3 with TRDJ1; the match to TRDD3 covers 9 bases. There are 22 residues in the CDR3. CDR1 and CDR2 from the germline V gene are TVYSNPD and GDNSRS (reference sequence). CDR3 amino acids: CACRRPSSKGLYWGTGYDKPIF. The CDR3 DNA reads as TGTGCCTGTCGAAGGCCTTCCTCAAAGGGCCTGTACTGGGGGACCGGATACGATAAACCCATCTTT.

As regards this clone: A far more abundant clone sits one base away, making this likely a read error. Additional DNA sequences in this sample encode the identical CDR3. The rearrangement uses TRDV1 and TRDJ1, with 9 bases matching TRDD3. Germline CDR1 TSWWSYY, CDR2 QGS. The CDR3 spans 23 residues. The ends lost 0 bases at V and 0 bases at J; junction bases unmatched: 23. This chain's CDR3 is CALGELSFPTVRLLGENTDKLIF. For the CDR3, the DNA is TGTGCTCTTGGGGAACTAAGCTTCCCTACGGTACGCCTACTGGGGGAAAACACCGATAAACTCATCTTT.

As regards this clone: For this DNA, TCRdb reports the protein of a much larger clone, which diverges at residue 3, most likely from a read error; the protein presented here is translated directly from the DNA. The chain employs TRDV1 and TRDJ1; 11 nucleotides align to TRDD3. The J gene, missing from TCRdb, was assigned here through DNA to germline matching. The CDR3 is made up of 24 amino acids. Germline CDR1 reads TSWWSYY; CDR2 reads QGS. The CDR3 sequence is CAPGELSPLLPTWGIRRCSDKLIF. CDR3 bases: TGTGCTCCTGGGGAACTAAGTCCTCTCCTTCCTACGTGGGGGATACGTCGGTGCTCCGATAAACTCATCTTT.

In its sample, this clone was seen a few times. This likely came from a read error, as a far larger clone is one base away. Other nucleotide sequences in the sample specify the same CDR3. This chain joins TRDV1 and TRDJ2, with TRDD3 matching 8 bases. Germline matching of the DNA provided the J gene here, since TCRdb leaves it blank. The CDR3 contains 23 residues. CDR1 TSWWSYY and CDR2 QGS come from the germline V gene. The chain's CDR3 is CALGELESLSYVYWGPVTAQLFF. In nucleotides, the CDR3 is TGTGCTCTCGGGGAACTAGAATCTCTTTCCTATGTGTACTGGGGGCCCGTGACAGCACAACTCTTCTTT.

This clone was seen repeatedly, ten times or more. TCRdb attributes to this sequence the protein of a much larger clone, which differs from the DNA translation at residue 3; a read error is likely, and the protein displayed is translated from the DNA. The chain is built from TRDV2 and TRDJ1; 9 bases fit TRDD3. The J gene, absent from TCRdb, was called here by matching the DNA to germline. The CDR3 length is 18 residues. The germline CDR1 and CDR2 sequences are GEAIGNYY and EKD. The CDR3 sequence: CAWDTGSLLGEHPDKLIF. The DNA for the CDR3 is TGTGCCTGGGACACCGGTTCCTTACTGGGGGAGCACCCCGATAAACTCATCTTT.

This clone was observed at least ten times. The protein in TCRdb stems from a much larger clone and differs at residue 4 from this DNA's translation, likely a read error; here the protein is translated from the DNA. The V and J genes are TRDV1 and TRDJ1, with D possibly matching TRDD3 (6 bases). The J gene comes from matching the DNA to germline here; TCRdb lacks it. This CDR3 region has 21 residues. Germline CDR1 and CDR2: TSWWSYY and QGS. Trimming took off 8 bases at V and 10 bases at J, with 44 bases between the two ends. The CDR3 bases are TGTGCTCTTAGGAGGTTTCTCTTAGGGCTGGGGATGCCCCATCAGCATATCGGACTCATCTTT. Amino acids: CALRRFLLGLGMPHQHIGLIF.

This clone was detected many times. This chain joins TRDV1 and TRDJ1, with TRDD3 matching over 12 bases. The J gene, absent from TCRdb, was called here by matching the DNA to germline. Trimming took 6 bases from V and 0 from J; bases not matched to a gene: 20. Germline CDR1 reads TSWWSYY; CDR2 reads QGS. This CDR3 has 21 residues. The CDR3 sequence: CALGGTMSWGIRIMYTDKLIF. CDR3 in DNA: TGTGCTCTTGGAGGGACGATGAGCTGGGGGATACGCATTATGTACACCGATAAACTCATCTTT.

Points on this clone: A far larger clone is one nucleotide away, so this likely arose from a read error. Distinct nucleotide sequences in the sample also encode this CDR3. The chain carries TRDV1 and TRDJ1, with 10 positions matching TRDD3. TCRdb carries no J gene annotation; the J gene was assigned here by matching the DNA with germline. V lost 1 base and J lost 1; bases outside the gene matches: 15. CDR1 TSWWSYY and CDR2 QGS come from the germline V gene. CDR3 length: 20 amino acids. The CDR3 DNA sequence: TGTGCTCTTGGGGAACGACCCCCCCGCTGGGGGATATACTCCACCGATAAACTCATCTTT. This translates into CALGERPPRWGIYSTDKLIF.

On this clone: This DNA's translation differs at residue 4 from TCRdb's protein, which comes from a much larger clone; a read error is likely, and the protein shown is translated from the DNA. The genes are TRDV2 and TRDJ3, with 8 positions matching TRDD3. As TCRdb names no J gene, one was assigned here on the basis of a DNA match to germline. Germline CDR1 reads GEAIGNYY; CDR2 reads EKD. V lost 5 bases to trimming and J lost 2 bases; unmatched junction nucleotides: 16. CDR3 size: 20 residues. This chain's CDR3 is CACGILLGVPGPWDTRQMFF. The CDR3 DNA is TGTGCCTGTGGCATTTTACTGGGGGTCCCTGGGCCCTGGGACACCCGACAGATGTTTTTC.

This clone was recorded at least ten times. A read error is likely here: a far larger clone is one base away. The genes are TRDV2 and TRDJ3; 10 nucleotides line up with TRDD3. CDR1 and CDR2 (germline): GEAIGNYY, EKD. After removal of 3 bases from V and 5 bases from J, the junction contained 18 bases not matched to a gene. This CDR3 has 21 amino acids. CDR3 nucleotide sequence: TGTGCCTGTGACGCCGGGAAGGGTCTACTGGGGGATCGGCGGGACACCCGACAGATGTTTTTC. Translation gives CACDAGKGLLGDRRDTRQMFF.

Details on this clone: The protein held in TCRdb is that of a much larger clone and does not match this DNA's translation at residue 8, likely because of a read error; the protein shown is translated from the DNA. The DNA of the CDR3 is TGTGCTCTTGGGGAACTTCGCCAGTTTCCTGCAAAGGTGGGGGGGATTGGGGAGAACACCGATAAACTCATCTTT. It codes for CALGELRQFPAKVGGIGENTDKLIF. The rearrangement uses TRDV1 and TRDJ1; the match to TRDD3 covers 7 bases. Matching the DNA to germline supplied the J gene, which TCRdb does not give. The length of the CDR3 is 25 residues. V gave up 0 bases and J gave up 0 bases; unmatched junction bases: 31. Germline assignment: CDR1 TSWWSYY and CDR2 QGS.

The sample holds a few counts of this clone. This likely traces to a read error, being one base from a far larger clone. Different DNA sequences within this sample yield the same CDR3. The chain couples TRDV1 to TRDJ1; 10 bases agree with TRDD3. There are 20 residues in the CDR3. Germline V gene data show CDR1 as TSWWSYY and CDR2 as QGS. The DNA for the CDR3 is TGTGCTCTGGGGGACCTAAGTAGGGGGCGTTTATGGACTGGGGGATGTAGGCTCATCTTT. Translation: CALGDLSRGRLWTGGCRLIF.

This clone appeared a few times. TCRdb's protein, taken from a much larger clone, differs from this DNA's translation at residue 11, likely owing to a read error; the protein displayed comes from the DNA. V is TRAV36/DV7 and J is TRDJ1, with 11 bases lining up with TRDD3. The CDR3 extends over 21 amino acids. V lost 4 bases and J lost 4; bases outside the gene matches: 27. The germline V gene encodes CDR1 VTNFRS and CDR2 LTSSGIE (reference sequence). CDR3 region: CAVLGEGLPMHSGGYNDKLIF. Written as DNA, the CDR3 is TGTGCTGTGCTAGGCGAGGGACTTCCTATGCATTCTGGGGGATACAACGATAAACTCATCTTT.

Regarding this clone: A far larger clone is one nucleotide away, so this likely arose from a read error. This same CDR3 is encoded by further DNA sequences in the sample. V gene TRDV2 was called; the J gene was not; TRDD3 is the table's D call, not checked against the DNA. This CDR3 is built from 18 residues. The V gene's germline CDR1 is GEAIGNYY and CDR2 EKD. The CDR3: CACDSLGDGPKYTDKLIF. The DNA of the CDR3 is TGTGCCTGTGACAGCCTCGGGGACGGACCTAAGTACACCGATAAACTCATTTTT.

This clone was seen a few times. TCRdb has a much larger clone's protein, which differs at residue 5 from the translation of this DNA, likely because of a read error; what is shown is the protein translated from the DNA. The sample holds other DNA sequences that translate to the same CDR3. DNA for the CDR3: TGTGCTCTTGGGATTGGGGCCGATAAACTCATCTTT. Encoded protein: CALGIGADKLIF. V gene TRDV1 combines with J gene TRDJ1; D may be TRDD3 (5 bases). Germline V gene data show CDR1 as TSWWSYY and CDR2 as QGS. This CDR3 contains 12 residues. V was cut by 5 bases and J by 3 bases, with 7 bases left in between.

This clone was picked up a small number of times. A far larger clone is off by one base, so a read error is likely. The same CDR3 can be traced to other DNA sequences in this sample. The CDR3 DNA reads as TGTGCTCTCACCCTGTTTTCCCAACTCTGGGGATTTGCAAATTTGACAGCACAACTCTTCTTT. This encodes CALTLFSQLWGFANLTAQLFF. J is TRDJ2 and V is TRDV1, with D perhaps TRDD3 (6 bases). The germline CDR1 and CDR2 sequences are TSWWSYY and QGS. The ends were cut back, 9 bases at V and 1 base at J, with 33 bases in the middle. This CDR3 region has 21 residues.

The table lists this clone with many counts. A read error is likely here: a far larger clone is one base away. This sample also contains other DNA sequences that code for the same CDR3. This chain joins TRDV2 and TRDJ1; perhaps TRDD3 as D (6 bases). TCRdb offers no J gene call, so here the DNA was matched to germline to obtain one. Germline V gives CDR1 GEAIGNYY, CDR2 EKD. CDR3 length equals 12 residues. The germline V and J ends were trimmed by 7 bases and 3 bases, with 11 bases remaining between them. CDR3 protein: CACEGYPDKLIF. The CDR3 DNA reads as TGTGCCTGCGAGGGATATCCCGATAAACTCATCTTT.

This clone was picked up a small number of times. Given a far larger clone just one base away, this is likely a sequencing read error. The chain carries TRAV36/DV7 and TRDJ1; D may match TRDD2 or TRDD3 (6 bases each). TCRdb offers no J gene call, so here the DNA was matched to germline to obtain one. The ends were cut back, 6 bases at V and 2 bases at J, with 32 bases in the middle. The CDR3 spans 19 residues. CDR1 is VTNFRS, CDR2 LTSSGIE, per germline (reference sequence). Written as DNA, the CDR3 is TGTGCTGCGTCAAGGCCTTCCCACGAAGATACGCGACGAACCGATAAACTCATCTTT. The encoded protein is CAASRPSHEDTRRTDKLIF.

Comments on this clone: A far larger clone is just one base off, so this is likely a read error. This CDR3 is also generated by other DNA sequences in the sample. The V and J genes are TRDV3 and TRDJ1; 8 bases are shared with TRDD3. Germline CDR1 TVYSNPD, CDR2 GDNSRS (reference sequence). This CDR3 region has 20 residues. The CDR3 sequence: CAFGSTYWGCPLMYTDKLIF. CDR3 sequence (DNA): TGTGCCTTTGGGTCTACGTACTGGGGGTGTCCCCTCATGTACACTGATAAACTCATCTTT.